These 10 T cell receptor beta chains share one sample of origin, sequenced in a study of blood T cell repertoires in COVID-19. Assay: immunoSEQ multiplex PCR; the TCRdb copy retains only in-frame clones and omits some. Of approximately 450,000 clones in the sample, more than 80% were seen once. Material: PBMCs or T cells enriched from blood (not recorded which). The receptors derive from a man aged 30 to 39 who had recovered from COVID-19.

CDR3 sequence (DNA): TGTGCCAGCAGCCAAGATCGACTAGCGGGGGACACCGGGGAGCTGTTTTTT. This codes for CASSQDRLAGDTGELFF. V is TRBV4-2 and J is TRBJ2-2, with TRBD2 matching over 12 bases. This CDR3 has 17 amino acids. The germline V gene encodes CDR1 LGHNA and CDR2 YNFKEQ. After removal of 0 bases from V and 3 bases from J, the junction contained 2 bases not matched to a gene.

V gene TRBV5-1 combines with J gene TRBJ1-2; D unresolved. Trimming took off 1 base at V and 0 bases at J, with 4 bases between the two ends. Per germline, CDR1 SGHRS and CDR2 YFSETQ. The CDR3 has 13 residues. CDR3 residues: CASSLRANYGYTF. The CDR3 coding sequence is TGCGCCAGCAGCTTGCGAGCTAACTATGGCTACACCTTC.

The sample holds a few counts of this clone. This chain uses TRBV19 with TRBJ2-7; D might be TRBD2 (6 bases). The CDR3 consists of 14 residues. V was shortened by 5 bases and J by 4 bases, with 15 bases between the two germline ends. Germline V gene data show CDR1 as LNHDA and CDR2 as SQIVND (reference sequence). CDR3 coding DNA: TGTGCCAGTAGTCAAGGGGACTCACGATACGAGCAGTACTTC. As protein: CASSQGDSRYEQYF.

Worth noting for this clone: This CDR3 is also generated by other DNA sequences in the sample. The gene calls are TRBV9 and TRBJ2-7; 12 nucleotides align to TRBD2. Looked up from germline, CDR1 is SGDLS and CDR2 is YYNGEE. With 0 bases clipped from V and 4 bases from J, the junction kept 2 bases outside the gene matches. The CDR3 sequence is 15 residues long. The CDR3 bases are TGTGCCAGCAGCGTAGGGCTAGCGGGAGGGTACGAGCAGTACTTC. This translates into CASSVGLAGGYEQYF.

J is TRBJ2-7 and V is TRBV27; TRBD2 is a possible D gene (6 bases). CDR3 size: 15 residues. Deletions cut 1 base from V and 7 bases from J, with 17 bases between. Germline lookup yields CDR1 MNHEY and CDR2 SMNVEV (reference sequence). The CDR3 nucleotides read TGTGCCAGCAGTTTATTACGGGGTCCGGGGGTTGAGCAGTACTTC. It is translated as CASSLLRGPGVEQYF.

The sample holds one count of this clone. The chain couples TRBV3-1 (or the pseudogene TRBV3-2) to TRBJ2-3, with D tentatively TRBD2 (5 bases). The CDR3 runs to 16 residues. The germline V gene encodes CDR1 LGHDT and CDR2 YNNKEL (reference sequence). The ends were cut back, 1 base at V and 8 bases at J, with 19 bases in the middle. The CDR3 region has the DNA TGTGCCAGCAGCCAAGCGGGAAACTCTAGGGAAGCTACGCAGTATTTT. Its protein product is CASSQAGNSREATQYF.

CDR3 region: CASRQGEFSLNEQFF. The CDR3 nucleotides are TGTGCCAGCAGGCAGGGGGAGTTCAGCCTTAATGAGCAGTTCTTC. The chain combines TRBV2 with TRBJ2-1; 7 bases are a match to TRBD1. V lost 6 bases and J lost 7; bases outside the gene matches: 12. The germline V gene has CDR1 SNHLY and CDR2 FYNNEI. The CDR3 runs to 15 residues.

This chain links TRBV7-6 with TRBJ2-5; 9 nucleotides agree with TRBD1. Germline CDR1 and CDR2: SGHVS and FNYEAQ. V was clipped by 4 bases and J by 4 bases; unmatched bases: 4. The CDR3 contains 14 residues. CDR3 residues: CASSSGQGLETQYF. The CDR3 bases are TGTGCCAGCAGCTCGGGACAGGGTTTAGAGACCCAGTACTTC.

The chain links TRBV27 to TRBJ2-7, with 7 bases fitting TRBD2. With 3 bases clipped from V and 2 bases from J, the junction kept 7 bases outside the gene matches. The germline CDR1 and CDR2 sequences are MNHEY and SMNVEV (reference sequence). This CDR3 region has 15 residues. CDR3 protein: CASSFGLAETYEQYF. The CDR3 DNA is TGTGCCAGCAGTTTTGGTCTAGCGGAAACCTACGAGCAGTACTTC.

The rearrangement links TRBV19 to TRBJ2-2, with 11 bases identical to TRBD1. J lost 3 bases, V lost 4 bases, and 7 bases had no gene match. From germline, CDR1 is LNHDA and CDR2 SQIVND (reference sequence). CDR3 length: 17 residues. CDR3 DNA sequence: TGTGCCAGTAGTAGATTACGGACAGGGGGCTACACCGGGGAGCTGTTTTTT. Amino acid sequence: CASSRLRTGGYTGELFF.